This T cell receptor beta chain stems from a study of metastatic and nonmetastatic thyroid tumors. Across the whole study: The authors compared repertoires across blood and tumor or nodule tissue from malignant and benign thyroid patients. Study-level findings and limits: As reported, TCR beta diversity in blood and tumor was significantly higher in malignant thyroid tumors than in benign nodules.

Authors' analysis steps: It was from CDR3 differences across clinicopathological groups that a distant-metastasis classifier for papillary thyroid cancer was built. TCRdb reprocessed the PCR reads via MiXCR. Clone size and V and J calls follow TCRdb, not the original study. The sample includes approximately 16,000 clones, roughly an eighth seen only once; the top ten take 15%. This clone was counted at least ten times. The target antigen is unknown. No patient received treatment before thyroid surgery. The receptor was derived from a female donor with papillary thyroid cancer or a benign thyroid nodule (not recorded which). Some clones in this sample may be carry-over from other donors' samples. The sample was tumor tissue.

CDR3 nucleotides: TGCAGTGCTAGCCCCCGGCTTTCTAATGAAAAACTGTTTTTT. It specifies CSASPRLSNEKLFF. This rearrangement joins TRBV20-1 to TRBJ1-4; D unclear. CDR3 length: 14 residues. Trimming pared 3 bases from V and 3 bases from J, leaving 11 bases between. The germline V gene encodes CDR1 DFQATT and CDR2 SNEGSKA (reference sequence).